This T cell receptor beta chain was sequenced during a study of blood T cell repertoires in COVID-19. Sequencing was performed with immunoSEQ multiplex PCR; in TCRdb, only in-frame clones are kept and a portion is missing. The sample consists of 300,000 to 400,000 clones, around 90% of them appearing once. With V trimmed by 1 base and J by 1 base, 2 bases remained unmatched. The CDR3 is 15 amino acids. Germline lookup yields CDR1 SGHRS and CDR2 YFSETQ. The source material was PBMCs or T cells enriched from blood (not recorded which). The sequence came from a man aged 55 to 69 who had recovered from COVID-19. This rearrangement joins TRBV5-1 to TRBJ1-1; the match to TRBD1 covers 9 bases. The CDR3 region is CASSLLGQGNTEAFF. CDR3 DNA sequence: TGCGCCAGCAGCTTGTTGGGACAGGGGAACACTGAAGCTTTCTTT.